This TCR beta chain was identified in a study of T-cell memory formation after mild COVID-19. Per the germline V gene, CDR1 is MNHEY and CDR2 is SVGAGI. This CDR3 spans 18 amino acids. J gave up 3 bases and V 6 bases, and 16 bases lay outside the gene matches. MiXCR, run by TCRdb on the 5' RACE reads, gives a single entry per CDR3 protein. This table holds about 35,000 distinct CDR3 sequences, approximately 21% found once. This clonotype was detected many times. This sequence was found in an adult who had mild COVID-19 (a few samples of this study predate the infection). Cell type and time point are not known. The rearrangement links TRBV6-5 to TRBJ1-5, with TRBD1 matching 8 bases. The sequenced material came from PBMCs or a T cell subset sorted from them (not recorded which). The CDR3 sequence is CASSRAGGQGAINQPQHF. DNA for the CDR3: TGTGCCAGCAGCCGGGCGGGGGGGCAGGGGGCCATCAATCAGCCCCAGCATTTT.